This T cell receptor beta chain was observed in a study of cytomegalovirus exposure and HLA in healthy donors. The PCR employed 60 Vbeta primers together with 13 Jbeta primers. Here immunoSEQ multiplex PCR was the method, and the copy in TCRdb shows in-frame clones only, minus some. The sample records about 200,000 clones, around 85% being singletons. Sequences were obtained from PBMCs. The receptor was isolated from a man aged 50 or older in good health and CMV-seronegative.

Written as DNA, the CDR3 is TGTGCCTGGAGTGGGGCAGGGGGCCAAGAGACCCAGTACTTC. This encodes CAWSGAGGQETQYF. The V call is TRBV30, the J call TRBJ2-5, with 7 bases identical to TRBD1. The CDR3 is 14 residues long. J lost 1 base, V lost 1 base, and 3 bases had no gene match. The germline V gene has CDR1 GTSNPN and CDR2 SVGIG (reference sequence).